The 18 T cell receptor beta chains listed next were all sequenced from one sample in a study of T cell clonotyping in hematopoietic cell transplantation. Sequenced by immunoSEQ multiplex PCR; TCRdb stores in-frame clones only, minus some. The sample contains several thousand clones, roughly nine tenths of which appear only once. Sequenced material: peripheral blood mononuclear cells, taken 180 days after allogeneic stem cell transplant. The receptors were sampled from a female patient aged 45-60 years who had an allogeneic stem cell transplant from an unrelated donor, so the T cells may come from the graft donor. Some clones in this sample may be carry-over from other donors' samples.

V usage is TRBV2 and J usage is TRBJ1-6; 7 positions match TRBD1. The germline V gene has CDR1 SNHLY and CDR2 FYNNEI. After removal of 7 bases from V and 13 bases from J, the junction contained 16 bases not matched to a gene. CDR3 size: 15 residues. Written as DNA, the CDR3 is TGTGCCAGCAAGAGTCAGGGGGGAGAGAGGGACCCCCTCCACTTT. This gives the protein CASKSQGGERDPLHF.

The V and J genes are TRBV7-5 and TRBJ2-2. TRBV7-5 has pseudogene status. This CDR3 is built from 16 residues. CDR3 loop: CARERGRGRGTGELFF. The CDR3 coding sequence is TGTGCCAGAGAGAGGGGTCGGGGTCGGGGCACCGGGGAGCTGTTTTTT.

The chain couples TRBV6-6 to TRBJ1-5, with D maybe TRBD1 (6 bases). Trimming pared 2 bases from V and 4 bases from J, leaving 9 bases between. This CDR3 comprises 14 residues. The germline gives CDR1 MNHNY, CDR2 SVGAGI (reference sequence). The CDR3 nucleotides are TGTGCCAGCAGTTACCAGGGGCTAAATCAGCCCCAGCATTTT. It translates to CASSYQGLNQPQHF.

V usage is TRBV6-5 and J usage is TRBJ1-2; D uncertain. The CDR3 contains 12 residues. Germline CDR1 is MNHEY and CDR2 is SVGAGI. Deletions cut 7 bases from V and 5 bases from J, with 11 bases between. The CDR3 sequence: CASISTEYGYTF. CDR3 in DNA: TGTGCCAGCATCTCGACCGAGTATGGCTACACCTTC.

The chain employs TRBV30 and TRBJ2-1; possibly TRBD1 for D (5 bases). The CDR3 sequence is 14 residues long. In germline, CDR1 is GTSNPN, CDR2 SVGIG (reference sequence). Deletions cut 2 bases from V and 4 bases from J, with 12 bases between. In DNA, the CDR3 is TGTGCCTGGAGTCCAGGGTTTCCGTACAATGAGCAGTTCTTC. Its protein product is CAWSPGFPYNEQFF. Using reference TRBV30 and TRBJ2-1 for the parts outside the CDR3, the full variable domain is SQTIHQWPATLVQPVGSPLSLECTVEGTSNPNLYWYRQAAGRGLQLLFYSVGIGQISSEVPQNLSASRPQDRQFILSSKKLLLSDSGFYLCAWSPGFPYNEQFFGPGTRLTVL.

This rearrangement joins TRBV6-1 to TRBJ2-1, with D tentatively TRBD1 (6 bases). This CDR3 is built from 15 residues. CDR1 MNHNS and CDR2 SASEGT come from the germline V gene. The V end lost 5 bases, the J end lost 9 bases, and 20 bases lay between the germline ends. CDR3 sequence reads: CASSLQGGLFGEQFF. The CDR3 nucleotides read TGTGCCAGCAGTCTACAGGGTGGCTTGTTTGGTGAGCAGTTCTTC.

The chain carries TRBV19 and TRBJ2-7; tentative D call: TRBD2 (6 bases). CDR1 and CDR2 from the germline V gene are LNHDA and SQIVND (reference sequence). This CDR3 contains 15 residues. The V gene lost 3 bases and the J gene lost 3 bases, with 15 bases spanning the gap. The CDR3 loop reads CASSMGSGDHYEQYF. DNA for the CDR3: TGTGCCAGTAGTATGGGGTCGGGGGACCACTACGAGCAGTACTTC.

In its sample, this clone is medium-sized. This sequence joins TRBV11-3 and TRBJ2-7, with 10 bases matching TRBD2. Germline-derived CDR1 and CDR2 are SGHNT and YENEEA. The CDR3 has 13 amino acids. Trimming cost V 6 bases and J 5 bases; bases outside gene matches: 4. The CDR3 DNA is TGTGCCAGCAGGGCTAGCGGGAGCGACGAGCAGTACTTC. The encoded protein is CASRASGSDEQYF.

In its sample, this clone was seen a few times. This rearrangement joins TRBV27 to TRBJ1-4; D is unresolved. Germline V lookup: CDR1 MNHEY, CDR2 SMNVEV (reference sequence). The CDR3 loop spans 14 amino acids. V was clipped by 3 bases and J by 5 bases, with 10 bases between them. As DNA, the CDR3 is TGTGCCAGCAGTTTGGCGGTATACAATGAAAAACTGTTTTTT. Amino acids: CASSLAVYNEKLFF.

The chain is built from TRBV4-2 and TRBJ2-3; D assignment may be TRBD1 or TRBD2 (5 bases each). CDR1 is LGHNA and CDR2 is YNFKEQ in the germline V gene. Trimming cost V 4 bases and J 2 bases, with 13 bases left between them. This CDR3 comprises 15 residues. The CDR3 nucleotides read TGTGCCAGCAGCCCTGGGGGATCAGTCACAGATACGCAGTATTTT. Its protein is CASSPGGSVTDTQYF.

The chain combines TRBV29-1 with TRBJ2-3, with 9 bases aligning to TRBD2. V shed 1 base, J shed 4 bases, and the junction held 6 bases outside the gene matches. This CDR3 has 15 residues. The germline CDR1 and CDR2 sequences are SQVTM and ANQGSEA. The CDR3, as DNA: TGCAGCGTTGAAGTAGGGCGGGGGGGCCCAGATACGCAGTATTTT. It specifies CSVEVGRGGPDTQYF.

For this clone: Other DNA sequences in this sample translate to the same CDR3. The chain has TRBV5-1 and TRBJ1-3, with a tentative D call TRBD1 (6 bases). The CDR3 extends over 14 amino acids. V was pared by 2 bases and J by 1 base, with 7 bases between. Germline V gene sequence: CDR1 SGHRS, CDR2 YFSETQ. The CDR3: CASSLGGSGNTIYF. The DNA of the CDR3 is TGCGCCAGCAGCTTAGGGGGTTCTGGAAACACCATATATTTT.

The chain recombines TRBV7-3 with TRBJ2-5; 10 positions agree with TRBD2. Germline V gene data show CDR1 as SGHTA and CDR2 as FQGTGA. The ends lost 1 base at V and 5 bases at J; junction bases unmatched: 7. This CDR3 contains 16 residues. The CDR3 sequence is CASSLRERGGLETQYF. The CDR3 nucleotides read TGTGCCAGCAGCTTAAGGGAGCGGGGGGGCCTGGAGACCCAGTACTTC.

The genes are TRBV9 and TRBJ1-3, with D hard to call. V lost 4 bases and J 0 bases, leaving 5 bases between the germline ends. The CDR3 totals 13 residues. From germline, CDR1 is SGDLS and CDR2 YYNGEE. The CDR3 is CASSPSSGNTIYF. The CDR3 nucleotides are TGTGCCAGCAGCCCAAGCTCTGGAAACACCATATATTTT.

The rearrangement links TRBV7-2 to TRBJ2-5; possible D gene TRBD1, 5 bases. Germline values: CDR1 SGHTA, CDR2 FQGNSA. The ends were cut back, 5 bases at V and 4 bases at J, with 14 bases in the middle. The CDR3 sequence is 14 residues long. The chain's CDR3 is CASSGQGAGETQYF. The CDR3 nucleotides read TGTGCCAGCAGCGGACAAGGGGCCGGAGAGACCCAGTACTTC.

The gene calls are TRBV5-5 and TRBJ2-7, with no clear D. The germline gives CDR1 SGHKS, CDR2 YYEKEE (reference sequence). This CDR3 spans 12 amino acids. V was shortened by 6 bases and J by 2 bases, with 9 bases between the two germline ends. CDR3 in amino acids: CASNAEAYEQYF. The CDR3 nucleotides are TGTGCCAGCAACGCCGAGGCCTACGAGCAGTACTTC.

The rearrangement uses TRBV2 and TRBJ1-1, with TRBD1 matching over 9 bases. The V and J ends lost 6 bases and 5 bases, in that order; junction bases with no gene match: 7. Per the germline V gene, CDR1 is SNHLY and CDR2 is FYNNEI. The CDR3 has 14 residues. The CDR3 region is CASRAQGASTEAFF. The CDR3 region has the DNA TGTGCCAGCAGGGCACAGGGGGCAAGTACTGAAGCTTTCTTT.

J is TRBJ1-5 and V is TRBV19; D gene unclear. CDR3 length equals 14 residues. The V and J ends lost 5 bases and 2 bases respectively, with 10 bases between them. The germline gives CDR1 LNHDA, CDR2 SQIVND (reference sequence). CDR3 DNA: TGTGCCAGTAGTTTAGTCCCGGGCAATCAGCCCCAGCATTTT. Translation gives CASSLVPGNQPQHF.